This TCR beta chain was identified in a study of identical twins. V lost 3 bases, J lost 0 bases, and 8 bases stayed unmatched. Germline V CDR1 and CDR2: LNHDA, SQIVND (reference sequence). The CDR3 is 18 amino acids. Unique molecular identifiers were in the cDNA, with template-switch universal primer binding. In TCRdb, the 5' RACE reads were re-called with MiXCR into one record per CDR3 protein. The table shows roughly 570,000 distinct CDR3 sequences, with around 9.6% occurring only once. The same data also contributed to another study, on yellow fever vaccine responses in identical twins.

V gene TRBV19 combines with J gene TRBJ2-6; 7 positions match TRBD1. The receptor comes from a woman aged 18-29 years in good health. The specimen sequenced was PBMCs. As DNA, the CDR3 is TGTGCCAGTAGTATTGAGACAGGGTCCTACTCTGGGGCCAACGTCCTGACTTTC. This gives the protein CASSIETGSYSGANVLTF.